This is a list of T cell receptor beta chains from one sample in a study of read filtering for tumor transcriptome and immune sequencing. TCRdb re-called the reads through MiXCR, storing one row per CDR3 protein. Of 40,000 or so distinct CDR3 sequences in the sample, approximately 14% are singletons; the top ten hold less than 20%. Sequenced input: a population of CD138-negative cells sorted from bone marrow. The receptors shown here come from a donor aged 40 or over with multiple myeloma. Each CDR3 is given with its conserved first and last residue. D genes are given only for firm matches. Size is stated for part of the rows, as once, few or many counts, or as a class when the clone is expanded.

clone size	V gene	D gene	J gene	CDR3 DNA	CDR3 protein
many	TRBV12-3/TRBV12-4	.	TRBJ1-5	TGTGCCAGCAGTCCGTCCGGGACTTTGGAGCCCCAGCATTTT	CASSPSGTLEPQHF
many	TRBV12-3/TRBV12-4	.	TRBJ2-1	TGTGCCAGCAGCCTACCGCCGGGCTCCTACAATGAGCAGTTCTTC	CASSLPPGSYNEQFF
many	TRBV27	TRBD1	TRBJ1-5	TGTGCCAGCAGTTTATCCGGGACAGGGGATCAGCCCCAGCATTTT	CASSLSGTGDQPQHF
many	TRBV20-1	.	TRBJ1-1	TGCAGTGCTCAACGGGCAGCAAACACTGAAGCTTTCTTT	CSAQRAANTEAFF
many	TRBV7-2	.	TRBJ1-2	TGTGCCAGCAGCTCCCGCGACGCTGTCTCTGGCTACACCTTC	CASSSRDAVSGYTF
.	TRBV28	TRBD2	TRBJ2-5	TGTGCCAGCAGTTTAGCTAGCGGGGTTCAAGAGGCCCAGTACTTC	CASSLASGVQEAQYF
many	TRBV29-1	.	TRBJ2-3	TGCAGCGCAGGGACATTGATCACAGATACGCAGTATTTT	CSAGTLITDTQYF
few	TRBV6-4	.	TRBJ2-2	TGTGCCAGCAGTGACTCCGGTGAAGATCCCACCGGGGAGCTGTTTTTT	CASSDSGEDPTGELFF
many	TRBV4-2	.	TRBJ1-1	TGTGCCAGCAGCCAAGGTCGGGGGACTGAAGCTTTCTTT	CASSQGRGTEAFF
many	TRBV20-1	.	TRBJ1-1	TGCAGTGCTAGAGGGGGATTAGGGTCTGAAGCTTTCTTT	CSARGGLGSEAFF
many	TRBV9	TRBD1	TRBJ2-7	TGTGCCAGCAGCGTCGGTGGGACAGGGTCACACGAGCAGTACTTC	CASSVGGTGSHEQYF
few	TRBV5-4	.	TRBJ2-7	TGTGCCAGCGGCCCAGGGTTTAAGGACGAGCAGTACTTC	CASGPGFKDEQYF
few	TRBV11-2	.	TRBJ2-2	TGTGCCAGCAGCCGCATAGAAGAGTACTCCCTGGAGCTGTTTTTT	CASSRIEEYSLELFF
many	TRBV5-1	.	TRBJ2-1	TGCGCCAGCAGCTTAGCACAAGGATCCTACAATGAGCAGTTCTTC	CASSLAQGSYNEQFF
.	TRBV6-2/TRBV6-3	.	TRBJ2-7	TGTGCCAGCAGTTGGACCAGAGGGGAGCAGTACTTC	CASSWTRGEQYF
.	TRBV6-1	.	TRBJ1-6	TGTGCCAGCAGTACAAGGGGGGGGAGCCGCAATTCACCCCTCCACTTT	CASSTRGGSRNSPLHF
many	TRBV7-6	.	TRBJ1-4	TGTGCCAGCAGCAAGGGTGAAAAACTGTTTTTT	CASSKGEKLFF
many	TRBV7-9	.	TRBJ2-7	TGTGCCAGCAGCCGAGGGCGACCGAACTACGAGCAGTACTTC	CASSRGRPNYEQYF
.	TRBV7-2	.	TRBJ2-3	TGTGCCAGCAGCCCAAGTCCGGATACGCAGTATTTT	CASSPSPDTQYF
many	TRBV29-1	.	TRBJ1-1	TGCAGCGTTGAGGTGACAGCAAACACTGAAGCTTTCTTT	CSVEVTANTEAFF
many	TRBV7-2	.	TRBJ1-1	TGTGCCAGCAGCTCACAGGTAACGGCAAGGGAAGCTTTCTTT	CASSSQVTAREAFF
many	TRBV5-1	.	TRBJ1-5	TGCGCCAGCAGCTTGGGCCAGGGGCAACAACGGGGACAGCCCCAGCATTTT	CASSLGQGQQRGQPQHF
many	TRBV18	.	TRBJ2-6	TGTGCCAGCTCACGCCAACCGAATTCGGGGGTACCTGGGGCCAACGTCCTGACTTTC	CASSRQPNSGVPGANVLTF
many	TRBV2	.	TRBJ2-1	TGTGCCAGCAGTGAACGTCGCAGGGAAGGAGCTGAGCAGTTCTTC	CASSERRREGAEQFF
many	TRBV29-1	.	TRBJ1-1	TGCAGCGTTGGCTCGGGCAGCACTGAAGCTTTCTTT	CSVGSGSTEAFF
many	TRBV4-3	.	TRBJ1-5	TGCGCCAGCAGCCAAGATGAGGTTCAGCCCCAGCATTTT	CASSQDEVQPQHF
many	TRBV29-1	.	TRBJ2-3	TGCAGCGCTAGCGAACTCACAGATACGCAGTATTTT	CSASELTDTQYF
many	TRBV7-6	.	TRBJ2-7	TGTGCCAGCAGCACTAGGGAATCGGACCGCTACGAGCAGTACTTC	CASSTRESDRYEQYF
once	TRBV7-9	.	TRBJ2-1	TGTGCCAGCAGCTTAATCTTTGGAGGGAGCTCCTACAATGAGCAGTTCTTC	CASSLIFGGSSYNEQFF
many	TRBV27	.	TRBJ2-1	TGTGCCAGCAGTTTATTGTGGGGCTGGGAGCAGTTCTTC	CASSLLWGWEQFF
once	TRBV3-1	.	TRBJ2-5	TGTGCCAGCAGCCAAACGTCGGGTGACCAAGGGACCCAGTACTTC	CASSQTSGDQGTQYF
many	TRBV3-1	TRBD2	TRBJ2-2	TGTGCCAGCAGCCGAATCCTAGCGGGACCCACCACCGGGGAGCTGTTTTTT	CASSRILAGPTTGELFF
many	TRBV29-1	TRBD1	TRBJ1-1	TGCAGCGTTGAAGATACCGGGGACAGGGGGATGAACACTGAAGCTTTCTTT	CSVEDTGDRGMNTEAFF
few	TRBV28	TRBD1	TRBJ1-5	TGTGCCCGCCGTTCTTCGGGGCAGGGGGAACAGCCCCAGCATTTT	CARRSSGQGEQPQHF
many	TRBV3-1	.	TRBJ2-7	TGTGCCAGCAGCTACAGAGGGGTCGCTTACGAGCAGTACTTC	CASSYRGVAYEQYF
many	TRBV2	TRBD2	TRBJ2-7	TGTGCCAGCAGTCTCGCCGGAGCTAGCGGGGGCACCTACGAGCAGTACTTC	CASSLAGASGGTYEQYF
many	TRBV7-2	.	TRBJ2-7	TGTGCCAGCAGCTTGCAAAGGTCCTACGAGCAGTACTTC	CASSLQRSYEQYF
.	TRBV28	.	TRBJ1-2	TGTGCCAGCAGTTTTGGGGGGTATGGCTACACCTTC	CASSFGGYGYTF
many	TRBV12-3/TRBV12-4	.	TRBJ1-6	TGTGCCAGCAGCTATTCACCCCTCCACTTT	CASSYSPLHF
many	TRBV5-1	TRBD2	TRBJ2-1	TGCGCCAGCAGCTTGGTTACTAGCGGGGGGGCTGGGGAGCAGTTCTTC	CASSLVTSGGAGEQFF
many	TRBV15	.	TRBJ1-1	TGTGCCACCAGCAGAGAAGATTGGAGGAACCAGAACACTGAAGCTTTCTTT	CATSREDWRNQNTEAFF